This section outlines one T cell receptor beta chain sequence together with its context. This specimen comes from a study of memory CD4+ T cells and cytomegalovirus serostatus. Assay used: immunoSEQ multiplex PCR; TCRdb lists only in-frame clones, some missing. The data contain 75,000 to 90,000 clones, around 80% of them seen just once; the ten biggest clones take up around 0.73%. The CDR3 spans 16 residues. V was clipped by 0 bases and J by 2 bases, with 11 bases between them. Germline assignment: CDR1 KGHSH and CDR2 LQKENI. Single viable CD3+CD4+CD8-CD45RO+ cells were sorted as the memory CD4+ T cells. After thawing, CD4+ T cells were positively selected.

This chain links TRBV18 with TRBJ1-3; tentatively, D is TRBD1 (5 bases). The sample was memory CD4+ T cells from blood. The receptor was derived from an adult in good health and CMV-seronegative. This CDR3 reads CASSPPTGLAGNTIYF. For the CDR3, the DNA is TGTGCCAGCTCACCACCCACAGGACTGGCTGGAAACACCATATATTTT.